This TCR beta chain was observed in a study of cytomegalovirus exposure and HLA in healthy donors. Findings of the study overall: Later, an analysis showed that TCR beta chains associated with HLA were more clonally expanded than others that were equally common.

Details on this clone: Antigen: not known.

Germline V gene data show CDR1 as MGHRA and CDR2 as YSYEKL. J was trimmed by 4 bases and V by 0 bases; bases with no gene match: 10. This CDR3 has 17 residues. The PCR had 60 Vbeta and 13 Jbeta primers. Assay used: immunoSEQ multiplex PCR; TCRdb lists only in-frame clones, some missing. The table lists 110,000 to 150,000 clones, 75% to 80% of them singletons. The sequence came from a woman in her fifties or sixties in good health and CMV-seronegative. Material for sequencing was PBMCs. The V and J genes are TRBV4-1 and TRBJ1-2, with TRBD1 matching 8 bases. The CDR3 here is CASSQDWDRSLVYGYTF. The CDR3 nucleotides read TGCGCCAGCAGCCAAGACTGGGACAGGAGCTTAGTCTATGGCTACACCTTC.